These 23 T cell receptor beta chains were all obtained from the same sample, sequenced in a study of siplizumab effects on memory and regulatory T cells. Produced via immunoSEQ multiplex PCR; TCRdb's table is partial and in-frame only. This table has about 100,000 clones, more than 85% appearing once. The sample was CD4+ T cells sorted from blood. These receptors were obtained from a human donor in good health.

The rearrangement joins TRBV28 to TRBJ2-7, with 9 bases identical to TRBD1. Losses at the gene ends were 7 bases for V and 1 base for J; bases not matched to a gene: 5. CDR3 length: 14 amino acids. CDR1 is MDHEN, CDR2 SYDVKM, per germline. The DNA for the CDR3 is TGTGCCAGCATCACGACAGGGGGTTCCTACGAGCAGTACTTC. Its protein is CASITTGGSYEQYF.

V usage is TRBV6-1 and J usage is TRBJ1-2; 7 positions match TRBD1. CDR1 and CDR2 (germline): MNHNS, SASEGT. The V segment lost 0 bases and the J segment 1 base; nucleotides outside the gene matches: 11. CDR3 size: 18 residues. This CDR3 reads CASSEAGLGDSHNYGYTF. CDR3 DNA sequence: TGTGCCAGCAGTGAAGCTGGCCTAGGGGACAGCCATAACTATGGCTACACCTTC.

V usage is TRBV5-6 and J usage is TRBJ2-3; possible D gene TRBD2, 5 bases. Trimming pared 4 bases from V and 0 bases from J, leaving 18 bases between. The CDR3 loop spans 17 amino acids. Per the germline V gene, CDR1 is SGHDT and CDR2 is YYEEEE. The chain's CDR3 is CASSPEGMGVSTDTQYF. In DNA form, the CDR3 reads TGTGCCAGCAGCCCCGAGGGAATGGGCGTTAGCACAGATACGCAGTATTTT.

The V and J genes are TRBV11-2 and TRBJ1-5; 9 bases agree with TRBD1. Germline V gene sequence: CDR1 SGHAT, CDR2 FQNNGV. The CDR3 runs to 15 residues. The J segment lost 5 bases and the V segment lost 1 base, leaving 3 bases of the junction unmatched. The CDR3 loop is CASSLGTGAYQPQHF. The CDR3 coding sequence is TGTGCCAGCAGCTTAGGGACAGGGGCTTATCAGCCCCAGCATTTT.

This clone was counted only a few times. V and J are TRBV11-2 and TRBJ1-3; D might be TRBD1 (6 bases). This CDR3 comprises 14 residues. The V and J ends lost 7 bases and 9 bases respectively, with 19 bases between them. Germline V gives CDR1 SGHAT, CDR2 FQNNGV. The CDR3 nucleotides are TGTGCCAGCACCCCGGACAGCGCCTTCGGCACCATATATTTT. As protein: CASTPDSAFGTIYF.

This sequence joins TRBV19 and TRBJ1-5; 8 bases agree with TRBD1. This CDR3 is 16 amino acids long. Per the germline V gene, CDR1 is LNHDA and CDR2 is SQIVND (reference sequence). The V and J ends lost 8 bases and 0 bases, in that order; junction bases with no gene match: 9. CDR3 loop: CASSDRDTDSNQPQHF. CDR3 nucleotides: TGTGCCAGTTCGGACAGGGACACAGATAGCAATCAGCCCCAGCATTTT.

The chain employs TRBV19 and TRBJ1-1; a possible D gene is TRBD1 (5 bases). This CDR3 comprises 12 residues. Germline V gene lookup returns CDR1 LNHDA and CDR2 SQIVND (reference sequence). The ends were cut back, 5 bases at V and 6 bases at J, with 10 bases in the middle. CDR3: CASSPRASEAFF. The CDR3 nucleotides are TGTGCCAGTAGTCCCAGGGCTTCTGAAGCTTTCTTT.

J is TRBJ1-4 and V is TRBV5-1, with D possibly TRBD1 on 5 matching bases. The V end was cut by 4 bases, the J end by 0 bases, with 13 bases between. Germline lookup yields CDR1 SGHRS and CDR2 YFSETQ. The CDR3 is 16 amino acids. CDR3: CASSPEAGATNEKLFF. The CDR3 bases are TGCGCCAGCAGCCCGGAGGCGGGGGCAACTAATGAAAAACTGTTTTTT.

In this sample, this clone turned up once. The V and J genes are TRBV11-2 and TRBJ2-2; D is unresolved. This CDR3 region has 11 residues. Trimming cost V 5 bases and J 6 bases, with 4 bases left between them. Germline V gene lookup returns CDR1 SGHAT and CDR2 FQNNGV. CDR3 protein: CASSRAGELFF. The CDR3, as DNA: TGTGCCAGCAGCCGAGCCGGGGAGCTGTTTTTT.

The rearrangement links TRBV15 to TRBJ2-2; D gene unclear. CDR3 length: 17 residues. V lost 0 bases and J lost 0, with 11 bases in between. Germline CDR1 LNHNV, CDR2 YYDKDF (reference sequence). The CDR3 here is CATSREWARANTGELFF. The CDR3 DNA is TGTGCCACCAGCAGAGAATGGGCCCGCGCGAACACCGGGGAGCTGTTTTTT.

The rearrangement uses TRBV7-9 and TRBJ2-7; D is perhaps TRBD1 (5 bases). Germline V lookup: CDR1 SEHNR, CDR2 FQNEAQ (reference sequence). V lost 0 bases and J 2 bases, leaving 11 bases between the germline ends. The length of the CDR3 is 15 residues. CDR3 residues: CASSLAAQGPYEQYF. The CDR3 region has the DNA TGTGCCAGCAGCTTAGCGGCGCAGGGTCCCTACGAGCAGTACTTC.

The rearrangement links TRBV5-1 to TRBJ1-6; D uncertain. Trimming stripped 0 bases from V and 10 bases from J, with 14 bases between. The CDR3 totals 15 residues. Germline CDR1 is SGHRS and CDR2 is YFSETQ. The CDR3 DNA reads TGCGCCAGCAGCTTGGTCGGTTTCGACCCCTCACCCCTCCACTTT. The encoded protein is CASSLVGFDPSPLHF.

This sequence joins TRBV9 and TRBJ2-3; TRBD1 or TRBD2 may be the D gene (6 bases each). The CDR3 has 13 residues. The germline V gene has CDR1 SGDLS and CDR2 YYNGEE. V was trimmed by 1 base and J by 6 bases, leaving 9 bases between them. The CDR3 region is CASSVRGVDTQYF. The CDR3 coding sequence is TGTGCCAGCAGCGTAAGGGGGGTTGATACGCAGTATTTT.

The genes are TRBV7-9 and TRBJ2-7; D tentatively fits TRBD1 or TRBD2 (5 bases each). Germline V CDR1 and CDR2: SEHNR, FQNEAQ (reference sequence). CDR3 length: 16 amino acids. V was trimmed by 5 bases and J by 3 bases, leaving 20 bases between them. CDR3 amino acids: CASSRTGTGLFYEQYF. Here the CDR3 DNA reads TGTGCCAGCAGCCGTACCGGGACCGGCCTGTTCTACGAGCAGTACTTC.

The chain uses TRBV6-1 and TRBJ2-5, with unresolved D. The V and J ends lost 3 bases and 2 bases respectively, with 10 bases between them. This CDR3 region has 14 residues. Looked up from germline, CDR1 is MNHNS and CDR2 is SASEGT. CDR3 nucleotide sequence: TGTGCCAGCAGTGAGTTGAGAGGTCAAGAGACCCAGTACTTC. Amino acid sequence: CASSELRGQETQYF.

Concerning this clone itself: Germline is not matched at one junction end, which may reflect a read error. The chain links TRBV10-3 to TRBJ2-3; D is tentatively TRBD1 or TRBD2 (5 bases each). CDR1 is ENHRY, CDR2 SYGVKD, per germline. The CDR3 runs to 14 residues. For the CDR3, the DNA is TGTGCCATCAGCGAGTTTGAGGGGACAGATACGCAGTATTTT. This gives the protein CAISEFEGTDTQYF.

The CDR3 here is CASSLAGGGVQVEQYF. CDR3 DNA sequence: TGTGCCAGCAGCTTAGCTGGCGGGGGGGTTCAGGTCGAGCAGTACTTC. The chain has TRBV7-2 and TRBJ2-7; 9 nucleotides line up with TRBD2. CDR1 is SGHTA and CDR2 is FQGNSA in the germline V gene. The CDR3 runs to 16 residues. V shed 0 bases and J 6 bases; nucleotides not matched to a gene: 9.

The V call is TRBV18, the J call TRBJ1-1, with unresolved D. Germline V lookup: CDR1 KGHSH, CDR2 LQKENI. V was pared by 2 bases and J by 0 bases, with 7 bases between. The CDR3 contains 14 residues. The CDR3 protein is CASSPEALNTEAFF. CDR3 DNA sequence: TGTGCCAGCTCACCAGAGGCTCTGAACACTGAAGCTTTCTTT.

In this sample, this clone turned up once. The chain recombines TRBV5-6 with TRBJ1-1, with no clear D. The CDR3 spans 12 residues. The germline gives CDR1 SGHDT, CDR2 YYEEEE. V lost 7 bases to trimming and J lost 5 bases, with 12 bases between them. The CDR3 DNA reads as TGTGCCAGCGGCACACAGACGACTGAAGCTTTCTTT. As protein: CASGTQTTEAFF. Drawing the rest from reference TRBV5-6 and TRBJ1-1, the complete variable domain is DAGVTQSPTHLIKTRGQQVTLRCSPKSGHDTVSWYQQALGQGPQFIFQYYEEEERQRGNFPDRFSGHQFPNYSSELNVNALLLGDSALYLCASGTQTTEAFFGQGTRLTVV.

This rearrangement joins TRBV28 to TRBJ2-7; a weak D match, TRBD1 (6 bases). Trimming shortened V by 3 bases and J by 9 bases, and 18 bases separated the two germline ends. This CDR3 comprises 14 residues. The germline V gene has CDR1 MDHEN and CDR2 SYDVKM. CDR3 nucleotides: TGTGCCAGCAGTTTGGGTCTCGGGGCCAGGGGGCAGTACTTC. Translation: CASSLGLGARGQYF.

The chain uses TRBV5-5 and TRBJ2-1, with unresolved D. Trimming took 4 bases from V and 1 from J, leaving 9 bases between them. Germline values: CDR1 SGHKS, CDR2 YYEKEE (reference sequence). CDR3 length: 14 residues. The CDR3 DNA follows: TGTGCCAGCAGCGCCGTCGGATCCTACAATGAGCAGTTCTTC. Its translation is CASSAVGSYNEQFF.

The rearrangement uses TRBV7-9 and TRBJ2-7, with 10 positions matching TRBD1. Germline CDR1 reads SEHNR; CDR2 reads FQNEAQ (reference sequence). V lost 5 bases and J lost 4; bases outside the gene matches: 8. This CDR3 has 15 residues. CDR3 sequence reads: CASSPRDRGGYEQYF. The DNA for the CDR3 is TGTGCCAGCAGCCCTCGGGACAGGGGAGGGTACGAGCAGTACTTC.

The V call is TRBV9, the J call TRBJ2-2, with TRBD1 matching over 10 bases. CDR3 length: 16 residues. Germline-derived CDR1 and CDR2 are SGDLS and YYNGEE. V trimming: 3 bases; J trimming: 6 bases; junction bases outside the gene matches: 8. CDR3 nucleotides: TGTGCCAGCAGCGCCCATGGACAGGGGGAGCCCGGGGAGCTGTTTTTT. It specifies CASSAHGQGEPGELFF.